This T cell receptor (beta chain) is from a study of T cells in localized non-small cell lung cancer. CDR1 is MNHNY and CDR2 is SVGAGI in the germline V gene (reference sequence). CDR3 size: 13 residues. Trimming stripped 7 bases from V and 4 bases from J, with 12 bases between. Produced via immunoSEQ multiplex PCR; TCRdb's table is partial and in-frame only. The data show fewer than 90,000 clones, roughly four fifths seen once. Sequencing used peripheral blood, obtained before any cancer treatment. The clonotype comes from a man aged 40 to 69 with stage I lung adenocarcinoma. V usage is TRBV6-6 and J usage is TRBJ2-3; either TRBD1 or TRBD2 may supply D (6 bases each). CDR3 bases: TGTGCCAGCAAGGGGGGTGGGCCAGATACGCAGTATTTT. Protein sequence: CASKGGGPDTQYF.